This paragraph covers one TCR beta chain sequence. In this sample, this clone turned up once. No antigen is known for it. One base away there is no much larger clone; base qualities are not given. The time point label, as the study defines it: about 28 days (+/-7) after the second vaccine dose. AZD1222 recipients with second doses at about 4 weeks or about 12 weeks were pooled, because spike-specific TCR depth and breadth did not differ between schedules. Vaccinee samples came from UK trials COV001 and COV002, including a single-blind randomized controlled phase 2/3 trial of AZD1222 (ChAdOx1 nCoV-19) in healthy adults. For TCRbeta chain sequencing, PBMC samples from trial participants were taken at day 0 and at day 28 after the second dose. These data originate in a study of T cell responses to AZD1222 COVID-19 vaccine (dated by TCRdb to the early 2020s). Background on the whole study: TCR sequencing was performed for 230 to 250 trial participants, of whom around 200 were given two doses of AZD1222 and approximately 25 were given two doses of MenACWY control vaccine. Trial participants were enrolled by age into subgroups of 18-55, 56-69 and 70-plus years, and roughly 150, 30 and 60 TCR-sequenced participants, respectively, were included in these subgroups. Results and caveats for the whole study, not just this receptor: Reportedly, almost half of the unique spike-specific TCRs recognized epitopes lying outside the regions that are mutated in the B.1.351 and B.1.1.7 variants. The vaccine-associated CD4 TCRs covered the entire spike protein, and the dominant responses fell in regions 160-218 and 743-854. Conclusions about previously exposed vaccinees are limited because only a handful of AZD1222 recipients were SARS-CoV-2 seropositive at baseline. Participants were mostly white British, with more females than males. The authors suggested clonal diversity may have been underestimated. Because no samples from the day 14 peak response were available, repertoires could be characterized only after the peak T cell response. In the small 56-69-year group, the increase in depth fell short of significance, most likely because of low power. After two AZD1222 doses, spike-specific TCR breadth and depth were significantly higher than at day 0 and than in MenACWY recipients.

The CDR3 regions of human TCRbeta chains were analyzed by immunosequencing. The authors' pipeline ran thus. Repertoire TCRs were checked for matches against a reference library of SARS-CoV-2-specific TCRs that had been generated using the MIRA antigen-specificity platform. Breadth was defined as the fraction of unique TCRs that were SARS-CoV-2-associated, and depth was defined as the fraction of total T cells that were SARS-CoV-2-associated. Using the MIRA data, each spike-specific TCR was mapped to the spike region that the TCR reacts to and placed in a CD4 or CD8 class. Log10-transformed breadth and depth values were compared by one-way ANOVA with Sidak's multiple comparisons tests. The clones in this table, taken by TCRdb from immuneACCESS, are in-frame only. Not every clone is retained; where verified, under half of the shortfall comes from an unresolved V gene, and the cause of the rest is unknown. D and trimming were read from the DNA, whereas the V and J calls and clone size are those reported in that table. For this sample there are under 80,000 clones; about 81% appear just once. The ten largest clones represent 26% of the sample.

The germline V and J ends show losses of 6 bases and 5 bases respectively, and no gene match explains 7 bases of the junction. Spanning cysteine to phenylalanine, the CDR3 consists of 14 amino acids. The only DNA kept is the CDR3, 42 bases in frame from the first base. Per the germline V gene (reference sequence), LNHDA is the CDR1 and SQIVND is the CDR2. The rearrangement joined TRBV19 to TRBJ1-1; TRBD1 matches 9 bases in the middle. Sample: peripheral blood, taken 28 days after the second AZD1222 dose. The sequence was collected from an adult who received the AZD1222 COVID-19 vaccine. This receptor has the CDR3 CASSRTGGRTEAFF. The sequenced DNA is TGTGCCAGTAGCCGAACAGGGGGCAGGACTGAAGCTTTCTTT.